These 28 T cell receptor beta chains came from one sample sequenced in a study of T-cell memory formation after mild COVID-19. TCRdb reanalysed the 5' RACE reads using MiXCR and keeps one entry per CDR3 protein. This sample has roughly 500,000 distinct CDR3 sequences, with about 20% found just once. The sequenced material came from PBMCs or a T cell subset sorted from them (not recorded which). These receptors originate from an adult woman who had mild COVID-19 (a few samples of this study predate the infection). Cell type and time point are not known.

This clonotype occurred a few times. The chain recombines TRBV24-1 with TRBJ2-1; the match to TRBD1 covers 8 bases. The J segment lost 9 bases and the V segment lost 4 bases, leaving 4 bases of the junction unmatched. Per germline, CDR1 KGHDR and CDR2 SFDVKD. This CDR3 contains 13 residues. The CDR3 nucleotides read TGTGCCACCAGTGACCACACAGGGGGTGAGCAGTTCTTC. Translating gives CATSDHTGGEQFF.

This clonotype was seen a few times. CDR3 sequence (DNA): TGTGCCAGCAGTGAAAGGGGGGGAGCTAACTATGGCTACACCTTC. Translated: CASSERGGANYGYTF. The J gene is TRBJ1-2, the V gene TRBV6-1; perhaps TRBD1 as D (6 bases). The germline gives CDR1 MNHNS, CDR2 SASEGT. Trimming took off 2 bases at V and 0 bases at J, with 10 bases between the two ends. CDR3 length: 15 amino acids.

V gene TRBV6-1 combines with J gene TRBJ1-2; no clear D gene. This CDR3 region has 14 residues. Germline values: CDR1 MNHNS, CDR2 SASEGT. V was pared by 3 bases and J by 4 bases, with 12 bases between. In DNA, the CDR3 is TGTGCCAGCAGTGAGCTTGACTACGGCTATGGCTACACCTTC. It translates to CASSELDYGYGYTF.

The gene calls are TRBV29-1 and TRBJ2-3, with TRBD1 matching 7 bases. The length of the CDR3 is 13 residues. Germline trimming cut 5 bases from V and 2 bases from J; bases unmatched to any gene: 4. Germline loops: CDR1 SQVTM, CDR2 ANQGSEA. CDR3 sequence reads: CSVWDSITDTQYF. In nucleotides, the CDR3 is TGCAGCGTTTGGGACAGTATCACAGATACGCAGTATTTT.

This chain joins TRBV20-1 and TRBJ2-3, with D perhaps TRBD2 (7 bases). Germline V lookup: CDR1 DFQATT, CDR2 SNEGSKA (reference sequence). The V and J ends lost 3 bases and 5 bases respectively, with 18 bases between them. The CDR3 contains 15 residues. Here the CDR3 reads CSARGGATSLDTQYF. DNA of the CDR3: TGCAGTGCTAGGGGGGGCGCGACTAGCTTAGATACGCAGTATTTT.

Only a few counts were recorded for this clonotype. This chain connects TRBV4-1 to TRBJ1-1; the match to TRBD1 covers 9 bases. Germline CDR1 reads MGHRA; CDR2 reads YSYEKL. The CDR3 loop spans 15 amino acids. The V gene end was trimmed by 5 bases and the J gene end by 1 base; junction bases not matched to a gene: 5. CDR3 in DNA: TGCGCCAGCAGCACCTCGGACAGGGGGAACACTGAAGCTTTCTTT. The encoded protein is CASSTSDRGNTEAFF.

The V gene is TRBV5-5, the J gene TRBJ1-5; no firm D call. Trimming took 4 bases from V and 7 from J, leaving 18 bases between them. In germline, CDR1 is SGHKS, CDR2 YYEKEE (reference sequence). This CDR3 spans 15 amino acids. CDR3 nucleotide sequence: TGTGCCAGCAGCCTCCGGACTCCGTCCCTCCAGCCCCAGCATTTT. This sequence encodes CASSLRTPSLQPQHF.

At least ten counts were recorded for this clonotype. The chain recombines TRBV7-9 with TRBJ2-7; D might be TRBD1 or TRBD2, each matching 5 bases. CDR1 and CDR2 (germline): SEHNR, FQNEAQ (reference sequence). The V gene lost 2 bases and the J gene lost 7 bases, with 18 bases spanning the gap. The CDR3 is 15 amino acids. The CDR3 DNA reads TGTGCCAGCAGCTTACGAGGGGTAACCCTGGGGGAGCAGTACTTC. Its protein is CASSLRGVTLGEQYF.

This rearrangement joins TRBV7-3 to TRBJ2-3; the D is unclear. The germline CDR1 and CDR2 sequences are SGHTA and FQGTGA. The CDR3 has 13 residues. The V and J ends lost 2 bases and 1 base respectively, with 4 bases between them. DNA of the CDR3: TGTGCCAGCAGCTTATTCCGCACAGATACGCAGTATTTT. This gives the protein CASSLFRTDTQYF.

This rearrangement joins TRBV5-1 to TRBJ1-2; 7 bases agree with TRBD1. Losses at the gene ends were 1 base for V and 12 bases for J; bases not matched to a gene: 12. The CDR3 runs to 14 residues. Germline V gives CDR1 SGHRS, CDR2 YFSETQ. CDR3 nucleotide sequence: TGCGCCAGCAGCTTGATAACAGGGGAGGAGAATAACACCTTC. Translation: CASSLITGEENNTF.

The V call is TRBV20-1, the J call TRBJ2-3, with a tentative D call TRBD2 (6 bases). Trimming cost V 1 base and J 2 bases, with 13 bases left between them. Germline V CDR1 and CDR2: DFQATT, SNEGSKA (reference sequence). The CDR3 is made up of 15 amino acids. The CDR3 sequence is CSARGGTAPTDTQYF. As DNA, the CDR3 is TGCAGTGCTAGAGGCGGGACCGCCCCCACAGATACGCAGTATTTT.

The chain joins TRBV30 to TRBJ1-1, with D maybe TRBD1 (5 bases). The CDR3 is 15 amino acids. Trimming cost V 2 bases and J 1 base, with 14 bases left between them. Looked up from germline, CDR1 is GTSNPN and CDR2 is SVGIG (reference sequence). The CDR3 coding sequence is TGTGCCTGGAGTTTTGGGGCGCGGGGGAACACTGAAGCTTTCTTT. Its translation: CAWSFGARGNTEAFF.

The chain carries TRBV5-1 and TRBJ1-5, with a weak D call TRBD1 (6 bases). From germline, CDR1 is SGHRS and CDR2 YFSETQ. Trimming shortened V by 0 bases and J by 5 bases, and 18 bases separated the two germline ends. This CDR3 contains 17 residues. In DNA form, the CDR3 reads TGCGCCAGCAGCTTGGATCTGAGGGGGGTGACGGATCAGCCCCAGCATTTT. This sequence encodes CASSLDLRGVTDQPQHF.

This sequence joins TRBV7-2 and TRBJ2-1; D remains unclear. The V end lost 4 bases, the J end lost 0 bases, and 10 bases lay between the germline ends. Germline V gene lookup returns CDR1 SGHTA and CDR2 FQGNSA. This CDR3 is built from 15 residues. Written as DNA, the CDR3 is TGTGCCAGCAGCTCAGTGAGTAGCTCCTACAATGAGCAGTTCTTC. This translates into CASSSVSSSYNEQFF. The full variable domain, with the rest looked up from reference TRBV7-2 and TRBJ2-1, is GAGVSQSPSNKVTEKGKDVELRCDPISGHTALYWYRQSLGQGLEFLIYFQGNSAPDKSGLPSDRFSAERTGGSVSTLTIQRTQQEDSAVYLCASSSVSSSYNEQFFGPGTRLTVL.

The chain couples TRBV2 to TRBJ2-7, with D possibly called TRBD1 or TRBD2 (5 bases each). Germline V gene sequence: CDR1 SNHLY, CDR2 FYNNEI. Trimming shortened V by 6 bases and J by 7 bases, and 22 bases separated the two germline ends. The CDR3 sequence is 15 residues long. DNA for the CDR3: TGTGCCAGCAGCACCCTCGGGGCCCCCCTTTATGAGCAGTACTTC. This sequence encodes CASSTLGAPLYEQYF.

This clonotype was counted between two and nine times. The V call is TRBV9, the J call TRBJ2-1; 10 bases agree with TRBD2. Germline CDR1 reads SGDLS; CDR2 reads YYNGEE. The V and J ends lost 0 bases and 6 bases, in that order; junction bases with no gene match: 3. The CDR3 runs 15 residues. The CDR3 DNA reads TGTGCCAGCAGCGTAGAGCGACTAGCGGGCAATGAGCAGTTCTTC. Its protein is CASSVERLAGNEQFF.

J is TRBJ1-5 and V is TRBV6-6, with 7 bases identical to TRBD1. The V gene's germline CDR1 is MNHNY and CDR2 SVGAGI (reference sequence). The CDR3 sequence is 18 residues long. V was clipped by 4 bases and J by 7 bases; unmatched bases: 19. The CDR3 DNA is TGTGCCAGCAGTTCTCACCGTTCCACGAGGGGGCCAAACCAGCCCCAGCATTTT. Protein: CASSSHRSTRGPNQPQHF.

The chain joins TRBV3-1 to TRBJ2-1; possibly TRBD2 for D (5 bases). The length of the CDR3 is 15 residues. Deletions cut 1 base from V and 5 bases from J, with 12 bases between. The germline V gene has CDR1 LGHDT and CDR2 YNNKEL (reference sequence). The CDR3 spells CASSQGLAFDNEQFF. The CDR3 DNA follows: TGTGCCAGCAGCCAAGGTTTAGCGTTCGACAATGAGCAGTTCTTC.

This clonotype came up many times. The chain has TRBV11-2 and TRBJ2-1, with 10 positions matching TRBD2. This CDR3 comprises 17 residues. CDR1 and CDR2 (germline): SGHAT, FQNNGV. J was trimmed by 3 bases and V by 1 base; bases with no gene match: 6. CDR3 sequence reads: CASSLALAGVGYNEQFF. CDR3 nucleotide sequence: TGTGCCAGCAGCTTAGCCCTAGCGGGAGTTGGCTACAATGAGCAGTTCTTC.

This clonotype was counted at least ten times. The V gene is TRBV5-1, the J gene TRBJ1-1; D possibly corresponds to TRBD1 (5 bases). The germline V and J ends were trimmed by 2 bases and 1 base, with 9 bases remaining between them. This CDR3 is built from 14 residues. Germline loops: CDR1 SGHRS, CDR2 YFSETQ. CDR3 coding DNA: TGCGCCAGCAGCTTTGACAGAGCGAACACTGAAGCTTTCTTT. It is translated as CASSFDRANTEAFF.

This chain joins TRBV7-2 and TRBJ1-6; D is unresolved. CDR1 is SGHTA, CDR2 FQGNSA, per germline. The CDR3 extends over 14 amino acids. Trimming removed 4 bases at V and 10 bases at J, with 14 bases between. CDR3 sequence: CASSYPQTKSPLHF. CDR3 nucleotide sequence: TGTGCCAGCAGCTATCCTCAGACGAAATCACCCCTCCACTTT.

Comments on this clonotype: The conserved closing phenylalanine or tryptophan is absent in this CDR3, likely reflecting a read error. The DNA is left out, because the CDR3 cannot be placed on it with certainty; the CDR3 is given as TCRdb lists it. The chain links TRBV20-1 to TRBJ1-2; the table's D call TRBD1 went unverified against the DNA. The CDR3 adds up to 12 amino acids, both ends counted. Germline CDR1 DFQATT, CDR2 SNEGSKA (reference sequence). The CDR3 reads CSASAGQPYGYT.

V is TRBV5-1 and J is TRBJ1-5; D call uncertain. From germline, CDR1 is SGHRS and CDR2 YFSETQ. V was trimmed by 4 bases and J by 5 bases, leaving 16 bases between them. There are 15 residues in the CDR3. CDR3 loop: CASSPGLSLDQPQHF. The DNA of the CDR3 is TGCGCCAGCAGCCCCGGGCTGTCCCTCGATCAGCCCCAGCATTTT.

This clonotype was seen once. The chain combines TRBV19 with TRBJ1-1, with D possibly matching TRBD1 (5 bases). CDR3 length: 15 amino acids. Germline values: CDR1 LNHDA, CDR2 SQIVND (reference sequence). Trimming cost V 0 bases and J 0 bases, with 8 bases left between them. Here the CDR3 DNA reads TGTGCCAGTAGTATAGACGACAGAATGAACACTGAAGCTTTCTTT. Its translation: CASSIDDRMNTEAFF.

This clonotype appeared a few times. The chain employs TRBV28 and TRBJ2-7; 10 bases are shared with TRBD2. The V and J ends lost 6 bases and 6 bases, in that order; junction bases with no gene match: 14. Germline assignment: CDR1 MDHEN and CDR2 SYDVKM. CDR3 size: 16 residues. CDR3: CASSPRVLAGVLEQYF. CDR3 DNA: TGTGCCAGCAGCCCCCGGGTGCTAGCGGGAGTCCTCGAGCAGTACTTC.

This chain joins TRBV6-5 and TRBJ1-4, with D tentatively TRBD1 (6 bases). Trimming left V 2 bases short and J 7 bases short, with 14 bases between. The length of the CDR3 is 15 residues. Germline-derived CDR1 and CDR2 are MNHEY and SVGAGI. CDR3 sequence: CASSYQGGGGEKLFF. CDR3 sequence (DNA): TGTGCCAGCAGTTACCAAGGAGGGGGTGGTGAAAAACTGTTTTTT.

The chain links TRBV5-1 to TRBJ2-1; TRBD1 might be the D (5 bases). Trimming took off 6 bases at V and 0 bases at J, with 10 bases between the two ends. CDR1 and CDR2 from the germline V gene are SGHRS and YFSETQ. The CDR3 extends over 14 amino acids. CDR3 coding DNA: TGCGCCAGCACCAGACAGAGCTCCTACAATGAGCAGTTCTTC. Translation gives CASTRQSSYNEQFF.

V gene TRBV10-3 combines with J gene TRBJ2-3; D may be TRBD1 or TRBD2 (5 bases each). The CDR3 runs to 17 residues. The germline V and J ends were trimmed by 4 bases and 1 base, with 18 bases remaining between them. Germline values: CDR1 ENHRY, CDR2 SYGVKD. The CDR3, as DNA: TGTGCCATCAGTGGACCCGGACAAGGGGAGCGCACAGATACGCAGTATTTT. Encoded protein: CAISGPGQGERTDTQYF.